This passage covers 22 T cell receptor beta chains from one sample sequenced in a study of neurological immune-mediated disorders. MiXCR, applied by TCRdb to the 5' RACE reads, yields one record per CDR3 protein. Of 35,000 to 45,000 distinct CDR3 sequences listed, roughly an eighth are singletons. Sequencing was carried out using PBMCs. Source of these receptors: a woman in her forties or fifties with HTLV-1-associated myelopathy (HAM/TSP).

This clonotype was recorded many times. The chain joins TRBV6-6 to TRBJ1-4; 7 bases line up with TRBD1. The CDR3 has 15 residues. Germline V gives CDR1 MNHNY, CDR2 SVGAGI (reference sequence). Germline trimming cut 6 bases from V and 5 bases from J; bases unmatched to any gene: 9. The CDR3, as DNA: TGTGCCAGCAGGGGGGGGGACAGTCGCAATGAAAAACTGTTTTTT. Its translation: CASRGGDSRNEKLFF.

This clonotype was counted many times. The V gene is TRBV20-1, the J gene TRBJ2-7, with 10 positions matching TRBD1. Germline V CDR1 and CDR2: DFQATT, SNEGSKA (reference sequence). The CDR3 is 14 amino acids. The V gene end was trimmed by 6 bases and the J gene end by 2 bases; junction bases not matched to a gene: 7. Here the CDR3 DNA reads TGCAGTGCCCACGACAGGGGGCTCACCTACGAGCAGTACGTC. The encoded protein is CSAHDRGLTYEQYV.

At least ten counts were recorded for this clonotype. This chain connects TRBV7-2 to TRBJ1-1, with unresolved D. Trimming stripped 4 bases from V and 1 base from J, with 10 bases between. The CDR3 consists of 14 residues. Germline V CDR1 and CDR2: SGHTA, FQGNSA. In DNA form, the CDR3 reads TGTGCCAGCAGCTCCCTGGGAAGGAACACTGAAGCTTTCTTT. Protein product: CASSSLGRNTEAFF.

This clonotype was seen repeatedly, ten times or more. The V and J genes are TRBV7-2 and TRBJ2-4, with a weak D call TRBD1 (6 bases). Germline V gene data show CDR1 as SGHTA and CDR2 as FQGNSA. The CDR3 runs to 14 residues. Trimming removed 1 base at V and 9 bases at J, with 13 bases between. The CDR3 here is CASSLGDIPSIQYF. The CDR3, as DNA: TGTGCCAGCAGCTTAGGGGACATTCCTTCCATTCAGTACTTC.

V and J are TRBV13 and TRBJ2-2, with D unclear. The CDR3 covers 17 residues. Germline assignment: CDR1 PRHDT and CDR2 FYEKMQ (reference sequence). Deletions cut 3 bases from V and 0 bases from J, with 14 bases between. The CDR3 sequence is CASSLYLARANTGELFF. DNA for the CDR3: TGTGCCAGCAGCTTGTATCTCGCGCGAGCGAACACCGGGGAGCTGTTTTTT.

This clonotype was seen ten or more times. The rearrangement joins TRBV20-1 to TRBJ2-7; a weak D match, TRBD2 (5 bases). The CDR3 is made up of 15 amino acids. Trimming stripped 0 bases from V and 2 bases from J, with 14 bases between. In germline, CDR1 is DFQATT, CDR2 SNEGSKA (reference sequence). The CDR3 protein is CSARDLGRATYEQYV. The CDR3 nucleotides are TGCAGTGCTAGAGATCTCGGGCGGGCAACCTACGAGCAGTACGTC.

The V call is TRBV6-5, the J call TRBJ2-1, with 9 positions matching TRBD1. The CDR3 spans 14 residues. Germline-derived CDR1 and CDR2 are MNHEY and SVGAGI. Trimming at V came to 6 bases and at J to 4 bases, leaving 4 bases not matched to a gene. The CDR3 spells CASRRTGAYNEQFF. CDR3 DNA: TGTGCCAGCAGAAGGACAGGGGCGTACAATGAGCAGTTCTTC.

CDR3 DNA sequence: TGTGCCAGCAGCCGGGGGCAAGAGACCCAGTACTTC. Its protein product is CASSRGQETQYF. The chain links TRBV12-3 or TRBV12-4 to TRBJ2-5; tentative D call: TRBD2 (6 bases). CDR3 length: 12 residues. The germline V and J ends were trimmed by 6 bases and 2 bases, with 7 bases remaining between them.

The sample holds many counts of this clonotype. The chain joins TRBV20-1 to TRBJ2-3; 11 bases match TRBD2. Trimming removed 0 bases from V and 5 bases from J; junction bases left unmatched: 7. Per the germline V gene, CDR1 is DFQATT and CDR2 is SNEGSKA (reference sequence). The CDR3 spans 16 residues. In DNA, the CDR3 is TGCAGTGCTAGAGATCGTAGCGGGGGGGCGTTAGATACGCAGTATTTT. Translated, it gives CSARDRSGGALDTQYF.

This clonotype was observed many times. The rearrangement uses TRBV9 and TRBJ1-4; D ambiguous. This CDR3 is built from 17 residues. Per germline, CDR1 SGDLS and CDR2 YYNGEE. Deletions cut 0 bases from V and 8 bases from J, with 20 bases between. This CDR3 is CASSVGVMTLGDEKLFF. The CDR3 coding sequence is TGTGCCAGCAGCGTAGGCGTGATGACCTTGGGTGACGAAAAACTGTTTTTT. The complete variable domain, with remaining parts taken from reference TRBV9 and TRBJ1-4, reads DSGVTQTPKHLITATGQRVTLRCSPRSGDLSVYWYQQSLDQGLQFLIQYYNGEERAKGNILERFSAQQFPDLHSELNLSSLELGDSALYFCASSVGVMTLGDEKLFFGSGTQLSVL.

This clonotype has ten or more counts. The chain has TRBV5-1 and TRBJ2-2; TRBD2 is a possible D gene (6 bases). The CDR3 extends over 17 amino acids. Germline CDR1 SGHRS, CDR2 YFSETQ. V shed 0 bases and J shed 0 bases, with 12 bases lying between them. The CDR3 region has the DNA TGCGCCAGCAGCTTGGGCGTTGGGAGGACGAACACCGGGGAGCTGTTTTTT. Translated: CASSLGVGRTNTGELFF. Full variable domain (rest looked up from reference TRBV5-1 and TRBJ2-2): KAGVTQTPRYLIKTRGQQVTLSCSPISGHRSVSWYQQTPGQGLQFLFEYFSETQRNKGNFPGRFSGRQFSNSRSEMNVSTLELGDSALYLCASSLGVGRTNTGELFFGEGSRLTVL.

In this sample, this clonotype turned up many times. As DNA, the CDR3 is TGTGCCAGCAGCTTAGGAAATCTCGCGAACACCGGGGAGCTGTTTTTT. Translated: CASSLGNLANTGELFF. The V call is TRBV7-9, the J call TRBJ2-2; D unclear. The V and J ends lost 1 base and 0 bases respectively, with 9 bases between them. This CDR3 is built from 16 residues. Looked up from germline, CDR1 is SEHNR and CDR2 is FQNEAQ (reference sequence).

This clonotype was recorded a few times. The chain carries TRBV7-3 and TRBJ2-1; D is ambiguous. CDR3 size: 13 residues. The ends were cut back, 6 bases at V and 6 bases at J, with 12 bases in the middle. CDR1 and CDR2 (germline): SGHTA, FQGTGA. The CDR3: CASREGASNEQFF. The CDR3 DNA sequence: TGTGCCAGCAGAGAAGGTGCCTCCAATGAGCAGTTCTTC. The complete variable domain, with remaining parts taken from reference TRBV7-3 and TRBJ2-1, reads GAGVSQTPSNKVTEKGKYVELRCDPISGHTALYWYRQSLGQGPEFLIYFQGTGAADDSGLPNDRFFAVRPEGSVSTLKIQRTERGDSAVYLCASREGASNEQFFGPGTRLTVL.

Note on this clonotype: A junction end diverges from the germline sequence, so it may reflect a read error. This chain connects TRBV11-2 to TRBJ1-4, with TRBD1 matching over 9 bases. The length of the CDR3 is 14 residues. CDR1 and CDR2 (germline): SGHAT, FQNNGV. The CDR3 is CVSSIGTGSEKLFF. In nucleotides, the CDR3 is TGTGTCAGCAGCATCGGGACAGGGAGTGAAAAACTGTTTTTT.

Ten or more counts support this clonotype. The V call is TRBV29-1, the J call TRBJ2-7; 10 bases are shared with TRBD2. V was clipped by 6 bases and J by 1 base; unmatched bases: 12. From germline, CDR1 is SQVTM and CDR2 ANQGSEA. This CDR3 region has 16 residues. The CDR3 here is CSVGGPASGGSYEQYF. In nucleotides, the CDR3 is TGCAGCGTCGGAGGCCCTGCTAGCGGGGGATCCTACGAGCAGTACTTC.

This clonotype was counted at least ten times. This chain uses TRBV4-2 with TRBJ1-3; no definite D call. Germline V gene data show CDR1 as LGHNA and CDR2 as YNFKEQ. The CDR3 spans 16 residues. Trimming shortened V by 0 bases and J by 0 bases, and 9 bases separated the two germline ends. The CDR3 loop is CASSQDGTHSGNTIYF. The CDR3 DNA sequence: TGTGCCAGCAGCCAAGATGGAACACACTCTGGAAACACCATATATTTT.

At least ten counts were recorded for this clonotype. The genes are TRBV25-1 and TRBJ1-4, with D maybe TRBD1 (5 bases). Germline-derived CDR1 and CDR2 are MGHDK and SYGVNS. V lost 1 base to trimming and J lost 13 bases, with 25 bases between them. The CDR3 has 17 residues. This chain's CDR3 is CASSELGTGAGVNGLFF. In DNA, the CDR3 is TGTGCCAGCAGTGAATTAGGGACTGGGGCTGGCGTGAACGGACTGTTTTTT.

The chain couples TRBV18 to TRBJ2-5; 9 nucleotides match TRBD1. V gave up 5 bases and J gave up 4 bases; unmatched junction bases: 2. Per the germline V gene, CDR1 is KGHSH and CDR2 is LQKENI. This CDR3 is 13 amino acids long. CDR3 protein: CASSRGQGETQYF. As DNA, the CDR3 is TGTGCCAGCTCAAGGGGACAGGGAGAGACCCAGTACTTC.

This clonotype was counted ten times or more. The V call is TRBV7-9, the J call TRBJ2-3; no clear D. The CDR3 length is 11 residues. Per the germline V gene, CDR1 is SEHNR and CDR2 is FQNEAQ (reference sequence). Deletions cut 6 bases from V and 3 bases from J, with 4 bases between. CDR3 bases: TGTGCCAGCAGTAAGACAGATACGCAGTATTTT. Translation gives CASSKTDTQYF.

This clonotype was counted ten times or more. The J gene is TRBJ1-4, the V gene TRBV20-1, with D tentatively TRBD1 (5 bases). The length of the CDR3 is 15 residues. V gave up 4 bases and J gave up 9 bases, with 21 bases separating them. Looked up from germline, CDR1 is DFQATT and CDR2 is SNEGSKA (reference sequence). The CDR3 reads CSATPAGRGDKKLFF. The CDR3 coding sequence is TGCAGTGCTACCCCTGCGGGGAGGGGAGATAAAAAACTGTTTTTT.

Worth noting for this clonotype: This sequence may be a read error, since a much larger clone differs from it by one base. The chain couples TRBV9 to TRBJ2-3; D tentatively reads TRBD1 or TRBD2 (5 bases each). The CDR3 loop spans 15 amino acids. The V gene lost 6 bases and the J gene lost 0 bases, with 14 bases spanning the gap. CDR1 is SGDLS, CDR2 YYNGEE, per germline. The DNA for the CDR3 is TGTGCCAGCATCGTCCGGGACGTTAGCACAGATACGCAGTATTTT. Residues: CASIVRDVSTDTQYF.

The sample holds many counts of this clonotype. This chain joins TRBV6-2 or TRBV6-3 and TRBJ1-5; tentative D call: TRBD1 (5 bases). CDR3 length equals 14 residues. The V gene lost 4 bases and the J gene lost 4 bases, with 11 bases spanning the gap. CDR1 MNHEY and CDR2 SVGEGT come from the germline V gene. The CDR3 DNA reads as TGTGCCAGCAGTTCGGGGGTCCCAAATCAGCCCCAGCATTTT. It yields the protein CASSSGVPNQPQHF.